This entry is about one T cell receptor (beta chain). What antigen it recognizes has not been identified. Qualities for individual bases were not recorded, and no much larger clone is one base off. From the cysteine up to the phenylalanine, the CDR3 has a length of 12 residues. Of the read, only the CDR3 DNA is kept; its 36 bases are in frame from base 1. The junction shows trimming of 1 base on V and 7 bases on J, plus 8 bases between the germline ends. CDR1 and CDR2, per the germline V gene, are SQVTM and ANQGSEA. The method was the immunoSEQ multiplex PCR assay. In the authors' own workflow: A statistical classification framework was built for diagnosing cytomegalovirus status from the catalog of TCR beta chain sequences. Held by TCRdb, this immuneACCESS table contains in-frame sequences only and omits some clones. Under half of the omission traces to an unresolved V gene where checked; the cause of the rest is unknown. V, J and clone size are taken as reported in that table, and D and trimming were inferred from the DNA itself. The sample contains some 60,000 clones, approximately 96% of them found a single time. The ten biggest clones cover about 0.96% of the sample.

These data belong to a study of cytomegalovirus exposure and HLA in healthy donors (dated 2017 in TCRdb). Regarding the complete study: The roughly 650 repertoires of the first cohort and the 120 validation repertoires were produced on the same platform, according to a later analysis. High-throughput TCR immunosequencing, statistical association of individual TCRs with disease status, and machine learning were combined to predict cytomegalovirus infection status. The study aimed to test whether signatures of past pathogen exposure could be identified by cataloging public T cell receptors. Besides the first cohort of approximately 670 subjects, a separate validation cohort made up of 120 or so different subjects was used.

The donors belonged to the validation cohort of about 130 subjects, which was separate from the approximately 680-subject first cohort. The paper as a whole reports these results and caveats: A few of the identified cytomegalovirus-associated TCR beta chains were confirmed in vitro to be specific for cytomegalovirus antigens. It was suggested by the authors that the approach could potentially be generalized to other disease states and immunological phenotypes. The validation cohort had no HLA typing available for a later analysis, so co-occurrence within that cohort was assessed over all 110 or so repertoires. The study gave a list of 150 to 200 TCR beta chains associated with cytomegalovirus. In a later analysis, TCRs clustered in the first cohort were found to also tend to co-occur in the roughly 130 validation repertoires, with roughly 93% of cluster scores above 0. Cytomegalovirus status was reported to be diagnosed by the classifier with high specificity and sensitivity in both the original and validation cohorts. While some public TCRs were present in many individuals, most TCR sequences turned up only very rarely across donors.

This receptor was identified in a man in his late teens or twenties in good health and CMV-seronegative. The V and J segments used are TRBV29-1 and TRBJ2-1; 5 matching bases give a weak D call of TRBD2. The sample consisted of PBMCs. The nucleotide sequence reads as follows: TGCAGCGTTGAAGCAACTAGGAATGAGCAGTTCTTC. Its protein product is CSVEATRNEQFF.